Listed here are 7 T cell receptor beta chains from one sample, sequenced in a study of blood T cells in healthy people across ages. The second PCR ran roughly 6 to 11 cycles with a sample-barcoded 5' primer and J-beta primers. TCRdb re-called the 5' RACE reads with MiXCR, one entry per CDR3 protein. The sample yields approximately 900,000 distinct CDR3 sequences, about 27% seen once. The sample was also reused in another study, on T cells of mothers and their children.

The sample consisted of blood. The receptors were sampled from a woman between 40 and 55 years old in good health.

With respect to this clonotype: A much larger clone lies one base from this, so it may be a read error. The rearrangement uses TRBV3-1 and TRBJ2-3; TRBD2 might be the D (5 bases). Looked up from germline, CDR1 is LGHDT and CDR2 is YNNKEL (reference sequence). The V gene lost 7 bases and the J gene lost 8 bases, with 19 bases spanning the gap. The CDR3 length is 14 residues. The CDR3 loop is CASNREGWGATQYF. DNA for the CDR3: TGTGCCAGCAACCGAGAGGGTTGGGGTGCTACGCAGTATTTT.

This chain connects TRBV20-1 to TRBJ1-1, with a weak D call TRBD1 (5 bases). V lost 2 bases to trimming and J lost 1 base, with 14 bases between them. The CDR3 extends over 15 amino acids. CDR1 DFQATT and CDR2 SNEGSKA come from the germline V gene (reference sequence). The CDR3 sequence is CSARRAGGRNTEAFF. CDR3 bases: TGCAGTGCTAGAAGGGCTGGGGGACGGAACACTGAAGCTTTCTTT.

This clonotype was counted only a few times. It is likely a read error, because the conserved phenylalanine at the end of the CDR3 is missing. This chain connects TRBV2 to TRBJ1-2, with a weak D call TRBD1 (5 bases). CDR1 is SNHLY and CDR2 is FYNNEI in the germline V gene. CDR3 length: 12 amino acids. The ends were cut back, 2 bases at V and 4 bases at J, with 5 bases in the middle. CDR3 region: CASSEQGYGYTL. Here the CDR3 DNA reads TGTGCCAGCAGTGAACAGGGCTATGGCTACACCTTA.

On this clonotype: A single base separates this from a much larger clone, so it may be a read error. The CDR3 reads CSVDSAGANVRTF. CDR3 DNA: TGCAGCGTTGATTCCGCTGGGGCCAACGTCCGGACTTTC. V usage is TRBV29-1 and J usage is TRBJ2-6, with D possibly matching TRBD1 (5 bases). Per germline, CDR1 SQVTM and CDR2 ANQGSEA. This CDR3 is built from 13 residues.

The chain uses TRBV20-1 and TRBJ2-1, with TRBD2 matching over 11 bases. This CDR3 region has 17 residues. With 2 bases clipped from V and 3 bases from J, the junction kept 9 bases outside the gene matches. Germline V gene data show CDR1 as DFQATT and CDR2 as SNEGSKA (reference sequence). CDR3 in amino acids: CSARPGLAGTHYNEQFF. The CDR3 nucleotides read TGCAGTGCTAGACCCGGACTAGCGGGCACTCACTACAATGAGCAGTTCTTC.

This sequence joins TRBV7-2 and TRBJ1-4, with D perhaps matching TRBD1 (5 bases). CDR3 length: 15 residues. The ends were cut back, 0 bases at V and 3 bases at J, with 8 bases in the middle. Germline CDR1 SGHTA, CDR2 FQGNSA. CDR3 sequence: CASSLAGAPNEKLFF. The CDR3 nucleotides are TGTGCCAGCAGCTTAGCAGGGGCACCTAATGAAAAACTGTTTTTT.

The chain joins TRBV5-5 to TRBJ2-1; D unclear. V was clipped by 2 bases and J by 5 bases, with 11 bases between them. The CDR3 contains 14 residues. From germline, CDR1 is SGHKS and CDR2 YYEKEE (reference sequence). CDR3 loop: CASSFFDGNNEQFF. CDR3 sequence (DNA): TGTGCCAGCAGCTTTTTCGACGGAAACAATGAGCAGTTCTTC.